Following are 14 T cell receptor beta chains from one sample sequenced in a study of T cell changes during pregnancy in multiple sclerosis. Produced via immunoSEQ multiplex PCR; TCRdb's table is partial and in-frame only. The repertoire holds 35,000 to 45,000 clones, with more than 90% as singletons. This material consisted of peripheral blood, taken in the third trimester of pregnancy. The receptors were sampled from a female donor in good health, enrolled as a control in a pregnancy study.

This clone has just one count. One end of the junction fails to match germline, which may point to a read error. The chain has TRBV19 and TRBJ1-4; perhaps TRBD1 as D (6 bases). This CDR3 has 14 amino acids. Germline V gives CDR1 LNHDA, CDR2 SQIVND (reference sequence). CDR3 residues: CASSGGQGPKKMLF. In DNA, the CDR3 is TGTGCCAGTAGTGGGGGCCAGGGGCCTAAGAAAATGCTTTTT.

This clone was detected once. The V call is TRBV4-1, the J call TRBJ2-3; D unclear. CDR3 length: 12 residues. The ends were cut back, 4 bases at V and 4 bases at J, with 6 bases in the middle. Per germline, CDR1 MGHRA and CDR2 YSYEKL. The CDR3 reads CASSRPADTQYF. CDR3 in DNA: TGCGCCAGCAGCCGCCCGGCAGATACGCAGTATTTT.

This clone was recorded only once. The J gene is TRBJ2-5, the V gene TRBV28, with D tentatively TRBD2 (5 bases). The CDR3 runs 12 residues. The germline V and J ends were trimmed by 5 bases and 3 bases, with 7 bases remaining between them. Per germline, CDR1 MDHEN and CDR2 SYDVKM. DNA of the CDR3: TGTGCCAGCAGTAGCGGCGAAGAGACCCAGTACTTC. Amino acid sequence: CASSSGEETQYF. Full variable domain (missing parts from reference TRBV28 and TRBJ2-5): DVKVTQSSRYLVKRTGEKVFLECVQDMDHENMFWYRQDPGLGLRLIYFSYDVKMKEKGDIPEGYSVSREKKERFSLILESASTNQTSMYLCASSSGEETQYFGPGTRLLVL.

This clone has more than one count but fewer than ten. CDR3 nucleotide sequence: TGTGCCAGCAGTTTCGGGACAGGGTCCTACGAGCAGTACTTC. Its translation: CASSFGTGSYEQYF. V gene TRBV27 combines with J gene TRBJ2-7; the match to TRBD1 covers 9 bases. The CDR3 totals 14 residues. The J segment lost 1 base and the V segment lost 3 bases, leaving 1 base of the junction unmatched. CDR1 is MNHEY and CDR2 is SMNVEV in the germline V gene (reference sequence).

The chain joins TRBV29-1 to TRBJ1-5; a possible D gene is TRBD1 (6 bases). V was cut by 4 bases and J by 6 bases, with 16 bases left in between. CDR3 length: 14 residues. In germline, CDR1 is SQVTM, CDR2 ANQGSEA. The CDR3 DNA sequence: TGCAGCGTTGGAGAACAGGGTGGAGGTCAGCCCCAGCATTTT. Its protein product is CSVGEQGGGQPQHF. Complete variable domain (other parts from reference TRBV29-1 and TRBJ1-5): SAVISQKPSRDICQRGTSLTIQCQVDSQVTMMFWYRQQPGQSLTLIATANQGSEATYESGFVIDKFPISRPNLTFSTLTVSNMSPEDSSIYLCSVGEQGGGQPQHFGDGTRLSIL.

The CDR3: CASSVTGGGEQYF. Here the CDR3 DNA reads TGTGCCAGCAGCGTGACAGGGGGCGGTGAGCAGTACTTC. The V and J genes are TRBV9 and TRBJ2-7; 10 bases line up with TRBD1. Germline V gives CDR1 SGDLS, CDR2 YYNGEE. The CDR3 extends over 13 amino acids. V was clipped by 2 bases and J by 7 bases; unmatched bases: 3. The whole variable domain, filled in from reference TRBV9 and TRBJ2-7, reads DSGVTQTPKHLITATGQRVTLRCSPRSGDLSVYWYQQSLDQGLQFLIQYYNGEERAKGNILERFSAQQFPDLHSELNLSSLELGDSALYFCASSVTGGGEQYFGPGTRLTVT.

This clone was observed a handful of times. The chain links TRBV7-2 to TRBJ1-1; D remains ambiguous. Germline loops: CDR1 SGHTA, CDR2 FQGNSA. CDR3 length: 14 amino acids. The V end lost 6 bases, the J end lost 8 bases, and 19 bases lay between the germline ends. The CDR3 region has the DNA TGTGCCAGCAGTTCGACAATCAGCGGCGGGGAAGCTTTCTTT. Residues: CASSSTISGGEAFF.

The genes are TRBV19 and TRBJ2-7, with D tentatively TRBD1 (5 bases). The CDR3 spans 17 residues. Germline loops: CDR1 LNHDA, CDR2 SQIVND (reference sequence). The V and J ends lost 2 bases and 1 base respectively, with 18 bases between them. The CDR3 bases are TGTGCCAGTAGTATACCCCCCGACAGTCTCCGTTCCTACGAGCAGTACTTC. This gives the protein CASSIPPDSLRSYEQYF. Combining the CDR3 with reference TRBV19 and TRBJ2-7 gives the whole variable domain DGGITQSPKYLFRKEGQNVTLSCEQNLNHDAMYWYRQDPGQGLRLIYYSQIVNDFQKGDIAEGYSVSREKKESFPLTVTSAQKNPTAFYLCASSIPPDSLRSYEQYFGPGTRLTVT.

The genes are TRBV10-3 and TRBJ2-5, with 14 bases identical to TRBD2. V shed 4 bases and J 5 bases; nucleotides not matched to a gene: 3. The CDR3 is made up of 15 amino acids. Germline CDR1 is ENHRY and CDR2 is SYGVKD. Written as DNA, the CDR3 is TGTGCCATCAGTGCGGGACTAGCGGGAGCTGAGACCCAGTACTTC. Amino acids: CAISAGLAGAETQYF.

The DNA of the CDR3 is TGTGCCAGCAGTTGGACAGGGGCTAGCACAGATACGCAGTATTTT. Translated: CASSWTGASTDTQYF. The rearrangement joins TRBV6-1 to TRBJ2-3; 9 nucleotides align to TRBD1. J was trimmed by 0 bases and V by 5 bases; bases with no gene match: 3. This CDR3 contains 15 residues. The germline V gene encodes CDR1 MNHNS and CDR2 SASEGT.

The rearrangement joins TRBV6-5 to TRBJ2-3; D remains ambiguous. Germline CDR1 is MNHEY and CDR2 is SVGAGI. Trimming shortened V by 0 bases and J by 0 bases, and 4 bases separated the two germline ends. This CDR3 has 14 residues. For the CDR3, the DNA is TGTGCCAGCAGTTACTCCCAAAGCACAGATACGCAGTATTTT. Encoded protein: CASSYSQSTDTQYF.

This sequence joins TRBV13 and TRBJ2-1, with D perhaps TRBD2 (5 bases). Germline CDR1 reads PRHDT; CDR2 reads FYEKMQ (reference sequence). The CDR3 loop spans 15 amino acids. V shed 5 bases and J shed 0 bases, with 11 bases lying between them. As DNA, the CDR3 is TGTGCCAGCAGCCAATCGGGATTCTCCTACAATGAGCAGTTCTTC. It translates to CASSQSGFSYNEQFF.

This chain joins TRBV25-1 and TRBJ2-3; D uncertain. The CDR3 is made up of 15 amino acids. Between the trimmed V and J ends, which lost 4 bases and 6 bases, there was a span of 17 bases. The germline gives CDR1 MGHDK, CDR2 SYGVNS. This CDR3 reads CASSATRLRYDTQYF. In DNA form, the CDR3 reads TGTGCCAGCAGTGCAACCAGGTTGCGATATGATACGCAGTATTTT.

This chain uses TRBV27 with TRBJ2-3; a weak D match, TRBD2 (5 bases). Germline V gene lookup returns CDR1 MNHEY and CDR2 SMNVEV (reference sequence). The length of the CDR3 is 15 residues. V was pared by 6 bases and J by 5 bases, with 18 bases between. CDR3 residues: CASSMTTSRGDTQYF. DNA of the CDR3: TGTGCCAGCAGCATGACTACCTCGAGAGGAGATACGCAGTATTTT.